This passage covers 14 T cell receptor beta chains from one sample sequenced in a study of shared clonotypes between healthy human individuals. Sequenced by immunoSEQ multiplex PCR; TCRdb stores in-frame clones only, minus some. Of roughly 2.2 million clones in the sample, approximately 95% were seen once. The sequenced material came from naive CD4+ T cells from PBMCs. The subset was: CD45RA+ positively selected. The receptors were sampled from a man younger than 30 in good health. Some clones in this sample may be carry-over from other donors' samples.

CDR3: CASNRGGGNTEAFF. The DNA of the CDR3 is TGTGCCAGCAACCGAGGGGGGGGGAACACTGAAGCTTTCTTT. This chain uses TRBV6-5 with TRBJ1-1; tentative D call: TRBD1 (6 bases). V was clipped by 7 bases and J by 1 base, with 13 bases between them. The CDR3 consists of 14 residues. Germline V gives CDR1 MNHEY, CDR2 SVGAGI.

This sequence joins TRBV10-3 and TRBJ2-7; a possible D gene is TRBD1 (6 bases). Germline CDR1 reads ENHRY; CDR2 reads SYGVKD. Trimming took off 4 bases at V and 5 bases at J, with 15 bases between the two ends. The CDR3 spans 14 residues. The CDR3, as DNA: TGTGCCATCAGTGCACCTGGACAGAGGAACGAGCAGTACTTC. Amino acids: CAISAPGQRNEQYF.

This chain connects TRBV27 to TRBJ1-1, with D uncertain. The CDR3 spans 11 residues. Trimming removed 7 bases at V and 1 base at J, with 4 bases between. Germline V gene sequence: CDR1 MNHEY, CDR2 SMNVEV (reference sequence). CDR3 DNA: TGTGCCAGCATCTGGAACACTGAAGCTTTCTTT. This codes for CASIWNTEAFF.

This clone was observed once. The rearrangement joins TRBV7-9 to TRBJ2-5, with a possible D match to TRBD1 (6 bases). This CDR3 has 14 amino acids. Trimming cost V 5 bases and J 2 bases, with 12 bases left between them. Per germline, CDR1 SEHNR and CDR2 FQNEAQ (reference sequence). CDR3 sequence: CASSLQGRQETQYF. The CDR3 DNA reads TGTGCCAGCAGCCTACAGGGTAGACAAGAGACCCAGTACTTC.

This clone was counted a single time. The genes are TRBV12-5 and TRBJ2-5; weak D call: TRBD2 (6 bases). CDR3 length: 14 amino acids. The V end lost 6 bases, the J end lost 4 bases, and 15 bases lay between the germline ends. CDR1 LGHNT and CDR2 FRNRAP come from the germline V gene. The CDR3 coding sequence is TGTGCTAGTGGGACGGGACTCCTATCAGAGACCCAGTACTTC. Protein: CASGTGLLSETQYF.

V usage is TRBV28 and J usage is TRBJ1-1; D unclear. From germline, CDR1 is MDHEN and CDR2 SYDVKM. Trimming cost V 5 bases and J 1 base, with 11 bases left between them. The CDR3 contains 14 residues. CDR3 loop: CASSAVARNTEAFF. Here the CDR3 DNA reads TGTGCCAGCAGTGCCGTAGCACGGAACACTGAAGCTTTCTTT.

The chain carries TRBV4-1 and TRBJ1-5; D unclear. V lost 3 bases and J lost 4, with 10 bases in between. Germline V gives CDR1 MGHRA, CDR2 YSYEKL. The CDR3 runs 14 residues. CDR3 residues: CASSHVGRNQPQHF. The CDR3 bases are TGCGCCAGCAGCCATGTAGGGAGAAATCAGCCCCAGCATTTT.

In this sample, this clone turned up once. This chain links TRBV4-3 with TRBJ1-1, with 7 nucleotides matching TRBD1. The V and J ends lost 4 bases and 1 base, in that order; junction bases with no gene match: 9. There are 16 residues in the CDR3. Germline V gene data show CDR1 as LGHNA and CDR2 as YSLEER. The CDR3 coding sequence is TGCGCCAGCAGCCCCGGCGGCAGGGGGGCGAACACTGAAGCTTTCTTT. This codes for CASSPGGRGANTEAFF.

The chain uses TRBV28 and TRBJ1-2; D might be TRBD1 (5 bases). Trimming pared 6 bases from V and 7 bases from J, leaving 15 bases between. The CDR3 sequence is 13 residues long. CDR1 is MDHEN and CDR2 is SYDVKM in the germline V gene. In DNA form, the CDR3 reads TGTGCCAGCAGATACAAGTGGGGGGTTGGCTACACCTTC. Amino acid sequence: CASRYKWGVGYTF.

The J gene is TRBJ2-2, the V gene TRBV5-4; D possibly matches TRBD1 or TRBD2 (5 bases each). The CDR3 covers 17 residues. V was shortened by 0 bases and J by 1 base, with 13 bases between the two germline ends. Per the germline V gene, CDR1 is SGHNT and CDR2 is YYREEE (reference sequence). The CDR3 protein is CASSLGSGPRNTGELFF. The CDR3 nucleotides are TGTGCCAGCAGCTTGGGATCGGGGCCACGGAACACCGGGGAGCTGTTTTTT.

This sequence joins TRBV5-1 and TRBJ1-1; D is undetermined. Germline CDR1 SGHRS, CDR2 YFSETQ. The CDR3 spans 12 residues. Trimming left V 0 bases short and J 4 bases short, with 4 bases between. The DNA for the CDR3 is TGCGCCAGCAGCTTGGTGGCCACTGAAGCTTTCTTT. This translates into CASSLVATEAFF.

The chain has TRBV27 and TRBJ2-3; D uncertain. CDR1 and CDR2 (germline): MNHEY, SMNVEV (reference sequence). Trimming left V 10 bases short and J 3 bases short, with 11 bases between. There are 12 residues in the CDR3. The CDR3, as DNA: TGTGCCACTCTGACCAGAACAGATACGCAGTATTTT. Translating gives CATLTRTDTQYF.

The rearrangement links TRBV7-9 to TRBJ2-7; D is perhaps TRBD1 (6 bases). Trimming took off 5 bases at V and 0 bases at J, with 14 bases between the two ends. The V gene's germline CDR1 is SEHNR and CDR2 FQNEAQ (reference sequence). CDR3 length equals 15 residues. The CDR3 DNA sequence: TGTGCCAGCAGCCTTACAGGGCTGTACTCCTACGAGCAGTACTTC. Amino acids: CASSLTGLYSYEQYF.

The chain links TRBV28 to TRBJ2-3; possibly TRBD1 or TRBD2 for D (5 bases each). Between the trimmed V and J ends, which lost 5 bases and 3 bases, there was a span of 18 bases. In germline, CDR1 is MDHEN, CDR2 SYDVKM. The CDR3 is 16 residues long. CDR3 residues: CASSNPGPALTDTQYF. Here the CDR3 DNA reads TGTGCCAGCAGTAACCCGGGACCGGCTTTAACAGATACGCAGTATTTT. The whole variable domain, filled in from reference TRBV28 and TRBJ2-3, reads DVKVTQSSRYLVKRTGEKVFLECVQDMDHENMFWYRQDPGLGLRLIYFSYDVKMKEKGDIPEGYSVSREKKERFSLILESASTNQTSMYLCASSNPGPALTDTQYFGPGTRLTVL.